The 32 T cell receptor beta chains below come from one sample, sequenced in a study of spatial heterogeneity in lung cancer. TCRdb processed the 5' RACE reads anew with MiXCR; each CDR3 protein has one entry. The data contain about 2,600 distinct CDR3 sequences, around 4.3% of them singletons. As to time point: sample taken at primary tumor resection. Unsorted whole RNA samples from tumor, nontumor lung or frozen PBMC were sequenced. Sequenced material: normal lung tissue next to the tumor, taken at surgery. These receptors originate from a female donor with early-stage non-small cell lung cancer.

By share of the sample, this clonotype is medium-sized (0.01 to 0.1%). The library was prepared for alpha chains; this beta chain is a stray read, so its frequency means little. This chain joins TRBV28 and TRBJ2-7; D tentatively fits TRBD1 or TRBD2 (5 bases each). Between the trimmed V and J ends, which lost 5 bases and 4 bases, there was a span of 9 bases. This CDR3 has 12 amino acids. Germline V gene sequence: CDR1 MDHEN, CDR2 SYDVKM. In DNA, the CDR3 is TGTGCCAGCAGTGTGGGGGTGTACGAGCAGTACTTC. It encodes CASSVGVYEQYF.

Concerning this clonotype itself: Found in a library prepared for alpha chains, this beta chain is an off-target read, and its abundance has little meaning. The chain uses TRBV19 and TRBJ2-3; perhaps TRBD2 as D (5 bases). The V gene lost 3 bases and the J gene lost 0 bases, with 10 bases spanning the gap. The CDR3 covers 15 residues. Germline V gene data show CDR1 as LNHDA and CDR2 as SQIVND (reference sequence). The CDR3 DNA reads as TGTGCCAGTAGTATTATAGGCGGGAGCACAGATACGCAGTATTTT. It translates to CASSIIGGSTDTQYF.

This clonotype was counted many times. Within a library made for alpha chains, this beta chain is off target, and its count is uninformative. V is TRBV24-1 and J is TRBJ2-2; D unresolved. Germline V gene lookup returns CDR1 KGHDR and CDR2 SFDVKD. CDR3 size: 13 residues. Trimming took 2 bases from V and 5 from J, leaving 5 bases between them. The CDR3: CATSDSQTGELFF. DNA for the CDR3: TGTGCCACCAGTGATTCCCAGACCGGGGAGCTGTTTTTT.

In its sample, this clonotype ranks as medium-sized (0.01 to 0.1%). Found in a library prepared for alpha chains, this beta chain is an off-target read, and its abundance has little meaning. This chain links TRBV12-3 or TRBV12-4 with TRBJ1-3, with D perhaps TRBD1 (5 bases). The CDR3 loop spans 17 amino acids. V lost 2 bases and J lost 0, with 14 bases in between. For the CDR3, the DNA is TGTGCCAGCAGTTTACCGGGGGGAGCTAGCTCTGGAAACACCATATATTTT. It translates to CASSLPGGASSGNTIYF.

This clonotype occurred many times. As an off-target read in a library built for alpha chains, this beta chain has a frequency of little significance. The chain combines TRBV18 with TRBJ2-6, with D unclear. CDR3 size: 16 residues. CDR1 and CDR2 from the germline V gene are KGHSH and LQKENI. V was cut by 1 base and J by 0 bases, with 7 bases left in between. CDR3 in amino acids: CASSPRKGSGANVLTF. The CDR3 nucleotides are TGTGCCAGCTCACCACGGAAGGGCTCTGGGGCCAACGTCCTGACTTTC.

This clonotype was recorded many times. This beta chain came through as a stray read in a library set up for alpha chains, and its size says little. This sequence joins TRBV5-1 and TRBJ2-3; D possibly corresponds to TRBD2 (5 bases). CDR1 is SGHRS and CDR2 is YFSETQ in the germline V gene. Trimming shortened V by 3 bases and J by 1 base, and 9 bases separated the two germline ends. The CDR3 extends over 14 amino acids. The CDR3 loop is CASSWSGGTDTQYF. The CDR3 DNA sequence: TGCGCCAGCAGCTGGAGCGGTGGCACAGATACGCAGTATTTT.

About this clonotype itself: Within a library made for alpha chains, this beta chain is off target, and its count is uninformative. The rearrangement uses TRBV5-1 and TRBJ2-5; weak D call: TRBD1 (6 bases). The germline V gene has CDR1 SGHRS and CDR2 YFSETQ. CDR3 length: 17 residues. Trimming removed 0 bases at V and 2 bases at J, with 17 bases between. The CDR3: CASSLEGRGPPQETQYF. The CDR3 DNA is TGCGCCAGCAGCTTGGAGGGCAGGGGACCCCCTCAAGAGACCCAGTACTTC. The full variable domain, rest sourced from reference TRBV5-1 and TRBJ2-5, is KAGVTQTPRYLIKTRGQQVTLSCSPISGHRSVSWYQQTPGQGLQFLFEYFSETQRNKGNFPGRFSGRQFSNSRSEMNVSTLELGDSALYLCASSLEGRGPPQETQYFGPGTRLLVL.

Within the sample, this clonotype is medium-sized. With the library built for alpha chains, this beta chain is off target and its frequency is not meaningful. The gene calls are TRBV3-1 and TRBJ1-5, with D hard to call. Per the germline V gene, CDR1 is LGHDT and CDR2 is YNNKEL (reference sequence). V lost 4 bases to trimming and J lost 5 bases, with 12 bases between them. The CDR3 is 14 residues long. Here the CDR3 reads CASSPQDGDQPQHF. In DNA form, the CDR3 reads TGTGCCAGCAGCCCCCAGGACGGGGATCAGCCCCAGCATTTT.

This clonotype was counted at least ten times. This beta chain slipped into a library made for alpha chains as a stray read, so its size is not meaningful. The chain employs TRBV5-6 and TRBJ2-5; weak D call: TRBD2 (5 bases). From germline, CDR1 is SGHDT and CDR2 YYEEEE. Deletions cut 6 bases from V and 3 bases from J, with 15 bases between. This CDR3 region has 14 residues. DNA for the CDR3: TGTGCCAGCACACTTTGGACTTCCAAAGAGACCCAGTACTTC. This translates into CASTLWTSKETQYF.

Relative to its sample, this clonotype is medium-sized. Because this beta chain is a stray read in a library intended to capture alpha chains, its abundance should not be given much weight. The J gene is TRBJ1-1, the V gene TRBV20-1, with 7 bases lining up with TRBD1. After removal of 5 bases from V and 3 bases from J, the junction contained 6 bases not matched to a gene. This CDR3 has 13 amino acids. Germline V gene data show CDR1 as DFQATT and CDR2 as SNEGSKA (reference sequence). CDR3: CSADFGTDTEAFF. DNA of the CDR3: TGCAGTGCTGACTTCGGGACAGACACTGAAGCTTTCTTT.

This clonotype was counted many times. The library was prepared for alpha chains; this beta chain is a stray read, so its frequency means little. V usage is TRBV3-1 and J usage is TRBJ2-7, with TRBD1 as a possible D gene (5 bases). Germline CDR1 and CDR2: LGHDT and YNNKEL (reference sequence). Trimming cost V 3 bases and J 4 bases, with 10 bases left between them. The length of the CDR3 is 13 residues. CDR3 sequence: CASSHDSNYEQYF. DNA for the CDR3: TGTGCCAGCAGCCATGACAGCAATTACGAGCAGTACTTC.

The table lists this clonotype with many counts. With the library built for alpha chains, this beta chain is off target and its frequency is not meaningful. This chain uses TRBV10-3 with TRBJ2-7; 8 nucleotides agree with TRBD1. CDR3 length: 14 amino acids. V lost 5 bases and J lost 1; bases outside the gene matches: 4. Germline V gene data show CDR1 as ENHRY and CDR2 as SYGVKD. This CDR3 is CAISPGTGSYEQYF. CDR3 in DNA: TGTGCCATCAGTCCTGGGACAGGTTCCTACGAGCAGTACTTC.

This clonotype was counted at least ten times. This beta chain is off target for a library built for alpha chains, so its abundance means little. V and J are TRBV5-1 and TRBJ1-5; no reliable D call. CDR1 SGHRS and CDR2 YFSETQ come from the germline V gene. V was pared by 5 bases and J by 0 bases, with 6 bases between. The CDR3 runs 13 residues. The CDR3 DNA sequence: TGCGCCAGCAGACGATCTAGCAATCAGCCCCAGCATTTT. Residues: CASRRSSNQPQHF.

Sample share makes this clonotype medium-sized. Since it is a stray read in a library aimed at alpha chains, this beta chain has a size that is not meaningful. As DNA, the CDR3 is TGTGCCAGCAGCTTAGACACTCCCTATGGCTACACCTTC. Translating it yields CASSLDTPYGYTF. This chain joins TRBV7-2 and TRBJ1-2; D remains unclear. This CDR3 has 13 residues. Germline V CDR1 and CDR2: SGHTA, FQGNSA. The V end was cut by 1 base, the J end by 4 bases, with 7 bases between.

This clonotype has just a few counts. Being off target in a library aimed at alpha chains, this beta chain has a size of little meaning. The chain employs TRBV7-2 and TRBJ1-1; D gene uncertain. In germline, CDR1 is SGHTA, CDR2 FQGNSA. The CDR3 loop spans 14 amino acids. Trimming shortened V by 2 bases and J by 0 bases, and 7 bases separated the two germline ends. The CDR3 sequence is CASSLSELNTEAFF. The CDR3 DNA reads TGTGCCAGCAGCTTAAGCGAGTTGAACACTGAAGCTTTCTTT.

This clonotype came up many times. Since the library was made to target alpha chains, this beta chain is a stray read and its abundance is not meaningful. The rearrangement uses TRBV29-1 and TRBJ2-1; 8 positions agree with TRBD2. Germline trimming cut 5 bases from V and 11 bases from J; bases unmatched to any gene: 11. Germline CDR1 SQVTM, CDR2 ANQGSEA. CDR3 length: 13 residues. CDR3 nucleotide sequence: TGCAGCGTTCCATCCACTAGCGGCCGGAAGCAGTTCTTC. This encodes CSVPSTSGRKQFF.

This clonotype is termed medium-sized (0.01 to 0.1%). Because this beta chain is a stray read in a library intended to capture alpha chains, its abundance should not be given much weight. The chain has TRBV7-2 and TRBJ1-1; 12 positions agree with TRBD1. CDR1 and CDR2 (germline): SGHTA, FQGNSA. The V segment lost 1 base and the J segment 8 bases; nucleotides outside the gene matches: 5. The length of the CDR3 is 15 residues. The chain's CDR3 is CASSLVGTGGTEAFF. In DNA form, the CDR3 reads TGTGCCAGCAGCTTAGTCGGGACAGGGGGCACCGAAGCTTTCTTT. The complete variable domain, with remaining parts taken from reference TRBV7-2 and TRBJ1-1, reads GAGVSQSPSNKVTEKGKDVELRCDPISGHTALYWYRQSLGQGLEFLIYFQGNSAPDKSGLPSDRFSAERTGGSVSTLTIQRTQQEDSAVYLCASSLVGTGGTEAFFGQGTRLTVV.

This clonotype rates as medium-sized. This beta chain was picked up by a library intended for alpha chains and is off target, so its count carries little meaning. The CDR3 loop reads CASSFEGQPQHF. CDR3 nucleotide sequence: TGTGCCAGCAGTTTTGAGGGTCAGCCCCAGCATTTT. The V gene is TRBV12-3 or TRBV12-4, the J gene TRBJ1-5; D is unclear. The V end was cut by 3 bases, the J end by 6 bases, with 6 bases between. CDR3 length: 12 amino acids.

This clonotype was seen only once. This could be a read error, since a much larger clone is one nucleotide away. This beta chain is a stray read from a library made for alpha chains; its abundance is not meaningful. The J gene is TRBJ2-5, the V gene TRBV5-1; possible D gene TRBD2, 5 bases. CDR1 is SGHRS and CDR2 is YFSETQ in the germline V gene. This CDR3 region has 14 residues. CDR3 protein: CASSLGGSQEAQYF. The CDR3 DNA sequence: TGCGCCAGCAGCTTGGGCGGGTCCCAAGAGGCCCAGTACTTC.

This clonotype was seen many times. This beta chain was picked up by a library intended for alpha chains and is off target, so its count carries little meaning. The V gene is TRBV7-2, the J gene TRBJ1-2; unclear D gene. In germline, CDR1 is SGHTA, CDR2 FQGNSA. The V end lost 3 bases, the J end lost 1 base, and 12 bases lay between the germline ends. This CDR3 is built from 15 residues. This chain's CDR3 is CASSLTQNFNYGYTF. CDR3 nucleotides: TGTGCCAGCAGCTTGACACAGAACTTTAACTATGGCTACACCTTC.

In the case of this clonotype: Within a library made for alpha chains, this beta chain is off target, and its count is uninformative. V gene TRBV2 combines with J gene TRBJ1-5; D not certain. The CDR3 covers 13 residues. Germline CDR1 reads SNHLY; CDR2 reads FYNNEI. Trimming left V 9 bases short and J 2 bases short, with 11 bases between. The CDR3, as DNA: TGTGCCAGAGTTAATTGGGGCAATCAGCCCCAGCATTTT. This gives the protein CARVNWGNQPQHF.

This clonotype was recorded once. Within a library made for alpha chains, this beta chain is off target, and its count is uninformative. The chain carries TRBV12-3 or TRBV12-4 and TRBJ1-6; 7 nucleotides match TRBD1. The CDR3 runs 15 residues. V trimming: 2 bases; J trimming: 5 bases; junction bases outside the gene matches: 3. CDR3 region: CASSLTGTDNSPLHF. CDR3 DNA: TGTGCCAGCAGTTTAACCGGGACAGATAATTCACCCCTCCACTTT.

In its sample, this clonotype was seen many times. The library was designed around alpha chains, so this beta chain is a stray read whose abundance carries little weight. The chain carries TRBV9 and TRBJ2-2, with D perhaps matching TRBD1 (5 bases). CDR3 size: 14 residues. CDR1 SGDLS and CDR2 YYNGEE come from the germline V gene. The V gene lost 2 bases and the J gene lost 3 bases, with 8 bases spanning the gap. Here the CDR3 reads CASSVDSHTGELFF. The CDR3 DNA reads TGTGCCAGCAGCGTTGACAGTCACACCGGGGAGCTGTTTTTT. Using reference TRBV9 and TRBJ2-2 for the parts outside the CDR3, the full variable domain is DSGVTQTPKHLITATGQRVTLRCSPRSGDLSVYWYQQSLDQGLQFLIQYYNGEERAKGNILERFSAQQFPDLHSELNLSSLELGDSALYFCASSVDSHTGELFFGEGSRLTVL.

By its share, this clonotype is medium-sized. The library was designed around alpha chains, so this beta chain is a stray read whose abundance carries little weight. The chain couples TRBV12-3 or TRBV12-4 to TRBJ2-5; D is perhaps TRBD1 or TRBD2 (5 bases each). The germline V and J ends were trimmed by 0 bases and 1 base, with 12 bases remaining between them. CDR3 length equals 16 residues. Here the CDR3 reads CASSLALGRPQETQYF. CDR3 nucleotide sequence: TGTGCCAGCAGTTTAGCGTTGGGACGGCCCCAAGAGACCCAGTACTTC.

Turning to this clonotype: This beta chain is an off-target read within a library intended for alpha chains, so its frequency means little. The chain couples TRBV2 to TRBJ2-7; D call uncertain. Germline V gene data show CDR1 as SNHLY and CDR2 as FYNNEI. This CDR3 is 15 amino acids long. Trimming cost V 0 bases and J 4 bases, with 13 bases left between them. For the CDR3, the DNA is TGTGCCAGCAGTGAAGCCCCACAGCCGAGGTACGAGCAGTACTTC. This sequence encodes CASSEAPQPRYEQYF. Based on the CDR3 plus reference TRBV2 and TRBJ2-7, the full variable domain is EPEVTQTPSHQVTQMGQEVILRCVPISNHLYFYWYRQILGQKVEFLVSFYNNEISEKSEIFDDQFSVERPDGSNFTLKIRSTKLEDSAMYFCASSEAPQPRYEQYFGPGTRLTVT.

By share of the sample, this clonotype is medium-sized. Since the library was made to target alpha chains, this beta chain is a stray read and its abundance is not meaningful. The V gene is TRBV10-3, the J gene TRBJ2-5; 7 positions match TRBD2. The CDR3 spans 13 residues. Germline CDR1 is ENHRY and CDR2 is SYGVKD. CDR3: CASSGGGQETQYF. The CDR3, as DNA: TGTGCATCATCGGGCGGGGGCCAAGAGACCCAGTACTTC.

This clonotype showed up many times. This beta chain is an unintended read in a library built for alpha chains; its size means little. This chain connects TRBV20-1 to TRBJ1-1; D is undetermined. V was shortened by 0 bases and J by 5 bases, with 13 bases between the two germline ends. CDR3 length: 14 residues. Per germline, CDR1 DFQATT and CDR2 SNEGSKA (reference sequence). The CDR3 sequence: CSAREWQDPTEAFF. In nucleotides, the CDR3 is TGCAGTGCTAGAGAATGGCAGGATCCAACTGAAGCTTTCTTT.

This clonotype is medium-sized. Little can be read into the size of this beta chain, an off-target read in a library designed for alpha chains. CDR3 protein: CASSEGFNEQFF. CDR3 nucleotides: TGTGCCAGCTCCGAGGGGTTCAATGAGCAGTTCTTC. The V gene is TRBV12-3 or TRBV12-4, the J gene TRBJ2-1; D is perhaps TRBD1 or TRBD2 (5 bases each). The CDR3 is made up of 12 amino acids. Trimming removed 8 bases from V and 6 bases from J, with 11 bases in between.

In its sample, this clonotype is hyperexpanded (1% or more). A library made for alpha chains picked up this beta chain off target, so its size means little. The rearrangement links TRBV7-9 to TRBJ1-1, with 10 nucleotides matching TRBD1. In germline, CDR1 is SEHNR, CDR2 FQNEAQ (reference sequence). CDR3 length equals 12 residues. V trimming: 5 bases; J trimming: 11 bases; junction bases outside the gene matches: 5. This CDR3 reads CASSTEGQGAFF. The CDR3 nucleotides are TGTGCCAGCAGCACAGAGGGACAGGGGGCTTTCTTT.

By share, this clonotype ranks as medium-sized. This beta chain is a stray read from a library made for alpha chains; its abundance is not meaningful. The chain carries TRBV5-1 and TRBJ2-7; 9 nucleotides line up with TRBD2. Germline V gene lookup returns CDR1 SGHRS and CDR2 YFSETQ. The ends lost 2 bases at V and 4 bases at J; junction bases unmatched: 10. CDR3 length: 16 residues. The CDR3: CASSLYVLAGNYEQYF. CDR3 sequence (DNA): TGCGCCAGCAGCTTATATGTGCTAGCGGGAAATTACGAGCAGTACTTC.

This clonotype is judged medium-sized. As an off-target read in a library built for alpha chains, this beta chain has a frequency of little significance. This chain uses TRBV28 with TRBJ2-1, with D maybe TRBD2 (6 bases). Trimming left V 0 bases short and J 0 bases short, with 12 bases between. CDR3 length: 17 residues. CDR1 is MDHEN and CDR2 is SYDVKM in the germline V gene. The CDR3 DNA follows: TGTGCCAGCAGTTTATGGCCTAGCGTTCCCTCCTACAATGAGCAGTTCTTC. Translation: CASSLWPSVPSYNEQFF.

This clonotype was detected ten times or more. Found in a library prepared for alpha chains, this beta chain is an off-target read, and its abundance has little meaning. The V call is TRBV5-1, the J call TRBJ1-1; TRBD1 aligns across 8 bases. CDR3 length: 14 amino acids. V dropped 6 bases and J dropped 2; count of bases not matched to a gene: 6. The germline CDR1 and CDR2 sequences are SGHRS and YFSETQ. CDR3 nucleotides: TGCGCCAGCATAGAGGACAGGGCTAACACTGAAGCTTTCTTT. Translated: CASIEDRANTEAFF.